Sequencing of this T cell receptor (beta chain) was carried out in a study of identifying expanded T cells in peripheral blood. Points from the study as a whole: Variance in clone template counts between roughly two-week samples significantly increased with total template count across all healthy donors. Over around two and four weeks, about 15 and 18 clones changed, versus around 1.3 between replicates.

Assay used: immunoSEQ multiplex PCR; TCRdb lists only in-frame clones, some missing. The sample lists about 58,000 clones, about nine tenths occurring once. As concerns this clone: Its antigen remains unidentified.

Collection occurred without any documented infections or immune events in donors. The CDR3 covers 13 residues. The sequenced sample was blood. The chain joins TRBV12-2 to TRBJ2-2; TRBD2 is the table's D call, not checked against the DNA. TRBV12-2 is designated a pseudogene. This TCR was sampled from a person aged 18 to 75 in good health. CDR3 region: CASRPLGSGELFF. Written as DNA, the CDR3 is TGTGCAAGTCGCCCACTGGGGAGTGGGGAGCTGTTTTTT.